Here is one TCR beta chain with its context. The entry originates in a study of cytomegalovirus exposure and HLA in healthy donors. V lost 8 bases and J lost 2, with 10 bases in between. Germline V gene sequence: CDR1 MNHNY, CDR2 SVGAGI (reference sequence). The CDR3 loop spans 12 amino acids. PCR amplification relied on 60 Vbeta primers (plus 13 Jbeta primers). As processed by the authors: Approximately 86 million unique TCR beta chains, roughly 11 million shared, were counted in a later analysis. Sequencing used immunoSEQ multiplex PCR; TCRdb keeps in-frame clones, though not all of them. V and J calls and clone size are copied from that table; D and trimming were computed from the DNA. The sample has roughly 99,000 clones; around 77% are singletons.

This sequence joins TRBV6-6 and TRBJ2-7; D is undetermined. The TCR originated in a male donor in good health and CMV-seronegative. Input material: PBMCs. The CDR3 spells CASLGSPYEQYF. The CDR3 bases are TGTGCCAGCCTAGGAAGTCCCTACGAGCAGTACTTC.